A single sample is the source of the 5 T cell receptor beta chains below, sequenced in a study of T cells in Graves' hyperthyroidism and ophthalmopathy. RNA transcripts were the template for amplifying TCR beta CDR3 regions. During a first-round RT-PCR of the TCR CDR3, the HTBI primer set was used. From the multiplex PCR reads, TCRdb called clonotypes with MiXCR, one entry per CDR3 protein. The table has around 300,000 distinct CDR3 sequences, around 14% seen once. The sample comprised blood. Source of these receptors: a woman in her 30s with Graves' hyperthyroidism.

This clonotype was observed many times. V gene TRBV9 combines with J gene TRBJ2-3; D gene uncertain. The CDR3 spans 13 residues. V shed 5 bases and J shed 3 bases, with 10 bases lying between them. Germline V gene data show CDR1 as SGDLS and CDR2 as YYNGEE. CDR3 bases: TGTGCCAGCAGACCGACCAGTACAGATACGCAGTATTTT. This codes for CASRPTSTDTQYF.

The rearrangement links TRBV3-1 to TRBJ1-3; tentative D call: TRBD1 (6 bases). Germline values: CDR1 LGHDT, CDR2 YNNKEL (reference sequence). This CDR3 spans 14 amino acids. V was cut by 4 bases and J by 8 bases, with 15 bases left in between. The CDR3 spells CASSPRDTTHTIYF. In DNA, the CDR3 is TGTGCCAGCAGCCCCCGGGACACTACACACACCATATATTTT.

V is TRBV30 and J is TRBJ2-2, with a weak D call TRBD1 (6 bases). Trimming stripped 3 bases from V and 3 bases from J, with 8 bases between. The CDR3 is made up of 13 amino acids. Looked up from germline, CDR1 is GTSNPN and CDR2 is SVGIG (reference sequence). The CDR3 spells CAWSPGDTGELFF. In DNA, the CDR3 is TGTGCCTGGAGCCCAGGGGACACCGGGGAGCTGTTTTTT.

V usage is TRBV9 and J usage is TRBJ1-3; D unresolved. The germline V gene encodes CDR1 SGDLS and CDR2 YYNGEE. The CDR3 runs to 14 residues. V lost 3 bases and J 0 bases, leaving 7 bases between the germline ends. The CDR3 DNA sequence: TGTGCCAGCAGCGCCCAGTTCTCTGGAAACACCATATATTTT. It yields the protein CASSAQFSGNTIYF.

Many counts were recorded for this clonotype. The chain is built from TRBV24-1 and TRBJ2-3; maybe TRBD1 (6 bases). CDR3 length: 15 amino acids. The ends were cut back, 4 bases at V and 2 bases at J, with 12 bases in the middle. Germline V gene data show CDR1 as KGHDR and CDR2 as SFDVKD. The CDR3: CATSDQTGHTDTQYF. For the CDR3, the DNA is TGTGCCACCAGTGACCAGACGGGACACACAGATACGCAGTATTTT.